This T cell receptor (beta chain) stems from a study of PD-1 blockade in classical Hodgkin lymphoma (dated by TCRdb to about 2020). In the study overall: Nivolumab dosing was 3 mg/kg intravenously every 2 weeks, continuing until either disease progression or unacceptable toxicity. The study used CyTOF and TCR beta sequencing to define a peripheral blood immune signature of response to PD-1 blockade in classical Hodgkin lymphoma. General study outcomes and caveats: Patients starting nivolumab less than 1 year after ASCT had lower diversity and were excluded from later analyses to avoid confounding by immune reconstitution. The study covered only a single clinical trial cohort, and the causes of the repertoire differences, possibly disease activity or prior therapy, were still not defined. Baseline diversity similar to that of newly diagnosed patients was observed in trial patients achieving complete response, whereas significantly lower diversity was observed in partial responders and progressors. By C4D1, a significant rise was seen in CD4+ TCR diversity but not in CD8+ TCR diversity (p=0.0027 vs p=0.16), and the rise was most apparent among complete responders (p=0.02). Baseline TCR diversity was reported as lower in newly diagnosed patients than in healthy donors, and lower still in relapsed/refractory patients.

Genomic DNA was isolated using the Qiagen DNeasy kit from unsorted PBMCs as well as from negatively selected CD4+ and CD8+ fractions. TCR beta CDR3 regions were amplified by immunoSEQ multiplex PCR using primers annealing to V and J segments. A synthetic immune receptor repertoire was used to minimize amplification bias, and remaining bias was computationally removed after sequencing. Per the source publication's procedure: Custom Python scripts were used to quantify repertoire diversity as the Shannon entropy index. Unsorted, CD4+ and CD8+ repertoires were analyzed separately, except for combined analyses in which CD4+ and CD8+ sequences were merged in silico. Clonal expansion was defined as a frequency increase of at least 2-fold after treatment compared with C1D1, and clones undetected at baseline were assigned a pseudocount of 0.5. Singleton clones were defined as clones with 0 or 1 copy at C1D1, and non-singleton clones were defined as clones with 2 or more copies. Clones expanded in unsorted samples were annotated as CD4+, CD8+ or unknown by matching protein sequences in sorted samples from the same patient. Diversity changes from C1D1 to C4D1 were tested in paired samples using Wilcoxon tests. In TCRdb, the immuneACCESS table is reduced to in-frame sequences with V and J assigned. These tables do not hold every clone; where another copy was compared, an unresolved V gene accounts for under half, and the others remain unexplained. The D gene and trimming were derived from the DNA, and the V and J assignments and clone size from that table. This sample gives around 13,000 clones in total; more than 65% of them show up just once. About 24% of the sample rests with the top ten.

CDR1 and CDR2, per the germline V gene, are SQVTM and ANQGSEA. V is pared back by 6 bases and J by 2 bases, with 17 bases lying between the germline termini. Including cysteine and phenylalanine, the CDR3 has 15 amino acids. The only DNA kept is the CDR3, 45 bases in frame from the first base. The sample's time point label is to be understood as: cycle 1 day 1 (C1D1), immediately before nivolumab initiation. Every trial patient had relapsed after autologous stem cell transplantation, and cohorts A, B and C differed in prior brentuximab vedotin exposure. A Miltenyi CD8+ T cell isolation kit was used for magnetic negative selection to purify CD8+ T cells from thawed PBMCs. The trial cohort included around 60 patients with relapsed/refractory classical Hodgkin lymphoma, and each patient had a best overall response of complete response, partial response or progressive disease. Single-agent nivolumab was administered to trial patients in the multi-cohort phase II CheckMate 205 trial. An independent review committee assessed best overall response by applying the 2007 International Working Group response criteria. Trial PBMCs were collected just before the start of nivolumab (C1D1) and during therapy at cycle 2 day 1 and cycle 4 day 1. Peripheral blood was collected in 8 mL Vacutainer Cell Preparation Tubes, from which PBMCs were isolated by centrifugation and then cryopreserved. Purified CD4+ and CD8+ fractions were prepared only for cases where an additional PBMC sample was available. On LS columns in a quadroMACS separator, the magnetically labelled cells were depleted, and the flow-through was collected as the purified fraction.

Points on this clone: This clone's antigen is unknown. Qualities for individual bases were not recorded, and no much larger clone is one base off.

Sequenced material: CD8+ T cells from blood, taken at baseline. The rearranged chain carries TRBV29-1 and TRBJ2-1, with TRBD2 as a weak D call on 5 bases. This TCR was recovered from a human donor with classical Hodgkin lymphoma. The CDR3 has the sequence CSVDGVGVAYNEQFF. The sequenced DNA: TGCAGCGTCGATGGAGTGGGAGTAGCCTACAATGAGCAGTTCTTC.